A selection of T cell receptor beta chains follows, all from one sample in a study of blood T cell repertoires in COVID-19. Generated by immunoSEQ multiplex PCR, the TCRdb table keeps only in-frame clones and is missing some. The sample shows tens of thousands of clones, around nine tenths of them seen only once. Sample: peripheral blood. These receptors originate from a human donor in a cohort sampled during active COVID-19. CDR3s include the opening cysteine and the closing phenylalanine or tryptophan. The D gene is left open where the match is weak. Size is stated for part of the rows, as once, few or many counts, or as a class when the clone is expanded.

v_call: TRBV6-1; j_call: TRBJ1-5; clone_size: .; d_call: .; cdr3_nt: TGTGCCAGCAGTGAACCCGGGGTTAGCAATCAGCCCCAGCATTTT; cdr3_aa: CASSEPGVSNQPQHF
v_call: TRBV6-5; j_call: TRBJ2-3; clone_size: few; d_call: TRBD2; cdr3_nt: TGTGCCAGCAGGGGGACTAGCGGGAGCACAGATACGCAGTATTTT; cdr3_aa: CASRGTSGSTDTQYF
v_call: TRBV10-3; j_call: TRBJ2-1; clone_size: .; d_call: .; cdr3_nt: TGTGCCATCAATCGGGGTCTAAACAATGAGCAGTTCTTC; cdr3_aa: CAINRGLNNEQFF
v_call: TRBV18; j_call: TRBJ1-4; clone_size: .; d_call: .; cdr3_nt: TGTGCCAGCTCACCTACAGTGCTTAATGAAAAACTGTTTTTT; cdr3_aa: CASSPTVLNEKLFF
v_call: TRBV6-6; j_call: TRBJ2-2; clone_size: .; d_call: .; cdr3_nt: TGTGCCAGCAGTTTTCTAGACAGAACGAACACCGGGGAGCTGTTTTTT; cdr3_aa: CASSFLDRTNTGELFF
v_call: TRBV10-3; j_call: TRBJ1-4; clone_size: .; d_call: .; cdr3_nt: TGTGCCATCCGAGCTCAGGGTGGCGAAAAACTGTTTTTT; cdr3_aa: CAIRAQGGEKLFF
v_call: TRBV3-1/TRBV3-2; j_call: TRBJ1-2; clone_size: .; d_call: .; cdr3_nt: TGTGCCAGCAGCCAAGTTCCAGGTTCAAACTATGGCTACACCTTC; cdr3_aa: CASSQVPGSNYGYTF
v_call: TRBV5-1; j_call: TRBJ2-7; clone_size: .; d_call: .; cdr3_nt: TGCGCCAGCAGCTTGGAGGTTAGGGGGTTCGAGCAGTACTTC; cdr3_aa: CASSLEVRGFEQYF
v_call: TRBV3-1/TRBV3-2; j_call: TRBJ2-3; clone_size: .; d_call: TRBD2; cdr3_nt: TGTGCCAGCAGCCATCGCCGGCGGGGGAGCACAGATACGCAGTATTTT; cdr3_aa: CASSHRRRGSTDTQYF
v_call: TRBV6-5; j_call: TRBJ1-1; clone_size: .; d_call: .; cdr3_nt: TGTGCCAGCAGTCCCGACAGGCTTGTGGGCACTGAAGCTTTCTTT; cdr3_aa: CASSPDRLVGTEAFF
v_call: TRBV2; j_call: TRBJ2-1; clone_size: once; d_call: TRBD2; cdr3_nt: TGTGCCAGCAGGGGACCGACTAGCGGCAGGGACAATGAGCAGTTCTTC; cdr3_aa: CASRGPTSGRDNEQFF
v_call: TRBV5-6; j_call: TRBJ2-5; clone_size: .; d_call: TRBD2; cdr3_nt: TGTGCCAGCAGTGACCTAGCGGGCTGGGAGACCCAGTACTTC; cdr3_aa: CASSDLAGWETQYF
v_call: TRBV7-6; j_call: TRBJ1-5; clone_size: .; d_call: TRBD1; cdr3_nt: TGTGCCAGCAGCTTCCAGGGGGGAGGTCAGCCCCAGCATTTT; cdr3_aa: CASSFQGGGQPQHF